The rows below give T cell receptor beta chains drawn from one sample of a study of T-cell memory formation after mild COVID-19. TCRdb re-derived calls from the 5' RACE reads in MiXCR, one entry per CDR3 protein. Among about 90,000 distinct CDR3 sequences, roughly 15% were seen once, and the ten largest hold roughly two fifths. Sequencing was done on a sample of PBMCs or a T cell subset sorted from them (not recorded which). All receptors derive from a man aged 18-30 years who had mild COVID-19 (a few samples of this study predate the infection). Cell type and time point are not known. Both conserved end residues are part of each CDR3. The D gene is left open where the match is weak. Clone size is given for some rows only: seen once, a few or many times, or a class if the clone is expanded.

clone_size	j_call	v_call	d_call	cdr3_aa	cdr3_nt
few	TRBJ2-7	TRBV18	.	CASSPISRGISYEQYF	TGTGCCAGCTCACCTATAAGCAGGGGTATCTCCTACGAGCAGTACTTC
few	TRBJ2-2	TRBV12-3/TRBV12-4	TRBD2	CASSSSGEDTGELFF	TGTGCCAGCAGTTCCAGCGGGGAAGACACCGGGGAGCTGTTTTTT
.	TRBJ2-7	TRBV4-3	TRBD1	CASSQGSYRGTYEQYF	TGCGCCAGCAGCCAAGGATCTTACAGGGGAACCTACGAGCAGTACTTC
.	TRBJ1-2	TRBV4-3	TRBD1	CASSQELQGGKGYTF	TGCGCCAGCAGCCAAGAACTTCAGGGGGGTAAAGGCTACACCTTC
once	TRBJ1-2	TRBV6-5	.	CASSYGPLNPNYGYTF	TGTGCCAGCAGTTACGGGCCCCTCAACCCTAACTATGGCTACACCTTC
few	TRBJ2-4	TRBV29-1	.	CSVEVQLNIQYF	TGCAGCGTTGAAGTGCAGTTGAACATTCAGTACTTC
few	TRBJ2-7	TRBV5-6	.	CASSLGTHASNEQYF	TGTGCCAGCAGCTTGGGGACTCATGCCTCCAACGAGCAGTACTTC
.	TRBJ1-2	TRBV5-6	TRBD1	CASSLTRTGGIVDYGYTF	TGTGCCAGCAGCTTGACCCGGACAGGGGGCATTGTAGACTATGGCTACACCTTC
few	TRBJ1-5	TRBV27	.	CASSLGGGDQPQHF	TGTGCCAGCAGTTTAGGCGGAGGGGATCAGCCCCAGCATTTT
.	TRBJ2-7	TRBV5-1	.	CASSPVEGRSYEQYF	TGCGCCAGCAGCCCCGTAGAGGGACGCTCCTACGAGCAGTACTTC
many	TRBJ2-1	TRBV11-2	.	CASSLGGGGYNEQFF	TGTGCCAGCAGCTTGGGAGGAGGGGGCTACAATGAGCAGTTCTTC
.	TRBJ2-1	TRBV29-1	TRBD2	CSVIGTSGGAGNEQFF	TGCAGCGTTATTGGGACTAGCGGGGGGGCCGGCAATGAGCAGTTCTTC
few	TRBJ2-7	TRBV5-4	.	CASSLSQTYEQYF	TGTGCCAGCAGCTTGAGCCAGACCTACGAGCAGTACTTC
few	TRBJ1-1	TRBV29-1	.	CSVEGLERNTEAFF	TGCAGCGTTGAAGGTCTTGAAAGGAACACTGAAGCTTTCTTT
few	TRBJ2-5	TRBV15	.	CATSDLGEETQYF	TGTGCCACCAGCGACTTAGGGGAAGAGACCCAGTACTTC
.	TRBJ2-3	TRBV27	TRBD1	CASSFKSAYRGSTDTQYF	TGTGCCAGCAGTTTTAAGAGCGCCTACAGGGGGAGCACAGATACGCAGTATTTT
.	TRBJ2-1	TRBV12-3/TRBV12-4	TRBD2	CASSFSGGGAYEQFF	TGTGCCAGCAGTTTTTCGGGCGGGGGGGCTTATGAGCAGTTCTTC
few	TRBJ1-4	TRBV7-9	.	CASSPPPGPEKLFF	TGTGCCAGCAGCCCTCCGCCGGGCCCCGAAAAACTGTTTTTT
.	TRBJ1-2	TRBV4-1	TRBD1	CASSQGQGALIYGYTF	TGCGCCAGCAGCCAGGGACAGGGGGCCCTAATCTATGGCTACACCTTC
.	TRBJ2-2	TRBV5-1	.	CASSPVRVNTGELFF	TGCGCCAGCAGCCCCGTCAGGGTGAACACCGGGGAGCTGTTTTTT
.	TRBJ2-5	TRBV6-2/TRBV6-3	TRBD1	CASGNRGQETQYF	TGTGCCAGCGGAAACAGGGGGCAGGAGACCCAGTACTTC
.	TRBJ1-1	TRBV11-2	TRBD1	CASSPSTGANTEAFF	TGTGCCAGCAGCCCGAGCACAGGGGCTAACACTGAAGCTTTCTTT
.	TRBJ1-2	TRBV29-1	.	CSVELRDNYGYTF	TGCAGCGTTGAGCTCCGCGATAACTATGGCTACACCTTC
.	TRBJ2-1	TRBV4-1	.	CASSQVVGGANNEQFF	TGCGCCAGCAGCCAAGTGGTCGGGGGAGCAAACAATGAGCAGTTCTTC
.	TRBJ1-1	TRBV4-1	.	CASSQVSTVNTEAFF	TGCGCCAGCAGCCAAGTTTCCACGGTGAACACTGAAGCTTTCTTT